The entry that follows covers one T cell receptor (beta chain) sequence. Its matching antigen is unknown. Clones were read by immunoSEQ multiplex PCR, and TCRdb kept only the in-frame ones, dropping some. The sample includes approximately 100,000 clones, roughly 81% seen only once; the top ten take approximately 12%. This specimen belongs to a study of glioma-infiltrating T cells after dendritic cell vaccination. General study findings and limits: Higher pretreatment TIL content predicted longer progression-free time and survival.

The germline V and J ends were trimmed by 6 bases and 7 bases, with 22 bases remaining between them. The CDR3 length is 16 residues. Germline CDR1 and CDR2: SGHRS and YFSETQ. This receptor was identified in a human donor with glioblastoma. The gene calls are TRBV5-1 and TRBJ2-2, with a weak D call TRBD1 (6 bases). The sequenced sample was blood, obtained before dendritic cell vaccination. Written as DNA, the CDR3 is TGCGCCAGCATCAGGGGTGACGAATCGCTAGGCGGGGAGCTGTTTTTT. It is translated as CASIRGDESLGGELFF.